This T cell receptor (beta chain) was sequenced during a study of T cell responses to AZD1222 COVID-19 vaccine. Overall study results and limits: Only 5 to 7 AZD1222 recipients tested seropositive at baseline.

Repertoires were generated with immunoSEQ multiplex PCR, while TCRdb's copy carries only in-frame clones and drops some. The table has some 100,000 clones, approximately 90% seen once. About this clone itself: Its antigen is still unknown.

CDR1 is SEHNR, CDR2 FQNEAQ, per germline (reference sequence). With 1 base removed from V and 9 bases from J, the gap between germline ends came to 16 bases. The length of the CDR3 is 14 residues. Sequences were derived from peripheral blood, sampled 28 days after the second AZD1222 dose. The chain couples TRBV7-9 to TRBJ2-7; tentatively, D is TRBD1 (5 bases). The source of this sequence is an adult who received the AZD1222 COVID-19 vaccine. In nucleotides, the CDR3 is TGTGCCAGCAGCTTAGAGGCAGGGTTTTTGGGGCAGTACTTC. It codes for CASSLEAGFLGQYF.